Shown below are 24 T cell receptor beta chains from a single sample sequenced in a study of cytomegalovirus exposure and HLA in healthy donors. Amplification used 60 Vbeta primers and 13 Jbeta primers. Clones were sequenced by immunoSEQ multiplex PCR, and TCRdb holds only the in-frame ones, with some missing. Of 210,000 or so clones detected, around nine tenths appear once; the ten largest clones hold approximately 1%. Sequences were obtained from PBMCs. The source is a woman in her late teens or twenties in good health and CMV-seronegative.

This clone has a single count. In nucleotides, the CDR3 is TGCGCCAGCAGCTGGGAGCCCGGGCCCAAAGGCTACACCTTC. Residues: CASSWEPGPKGYTF. The chain links TRBV5-1 to TRBJ1-2; D remains unclear. The CDR3 spans 14 residues. Germline V gene sequence: CDR1 SGHRS, CDR2 YFSETQ. V was cut by 3 bases and J by 8 bases, with 17 bases left in between.

The chain combines TRBV6-6 with TRBJ2-7; 7 nucleotides agree with TRBD2. The V segment lost 3 bases and the J segment 0 bases; nucleotides outside the gene matches: 5. The CDR3 extends over 15 amino acids. CDR1 is MNHNY, CDR2 SVGAGI, per germline (reference sequence). CDR3 DNA sequence: TGTGCCAGCAGTTATGAGGGACTACCCTCCTACGAGCAGTACTTC. Amino acid sequence: CASSYEGLPSYEQYF.

The rearrangement links TRBV7-3 to TRBJ2-2; weak D call: TRBD2 (6 bases). CDR3 length equals 16 residues. CDR1 SGHTA and CDR2 FQGTGA come from the germline V gene. V was shortened by 5 bases and J by 0 bases, with 13 bases between the two germline ends. The CDR3 coding sequence is TGTGCCAGCAGCCAAGCGGTAGCGGCGAACACCGGGGAGCTGTTTTTT. Its translation: CASSQAVAANTGELFF.

The V and J genes are TRBV27 and TRBJ2-3, with 12 bases fitting TRBD2. This CDR3 has 14 residues. The V gene's germline CDR1 is MNHEY and CDR2 SMNVEV (reference sequence). The V and J ends lost 5 bases and 7 bases, in that order; junction bases with no gene match: 4. The DNA of the CDR3 is TGTGCCAGCAGTCCCGGGACTAGCGGGTATACGCAGTATTTT. Translation: CASSPGTSGYTQYF.

The chain links TRBV18 to TRBJ1-2; no clear D gene. Looked up from germline, CDR1 is KGHSH and CDR2 is LQKENI. V lost 6 bases and J lost 8, with 19 bases in between. This CDR3 contains 14 residues. The CDR3 protein is CASSLDRGPAGYTF. Here the CDR3 DNA reads TGTGCCAGCTCCTTAGATCGGGGTCCGGCGGGCTACACCTTC.

The CDR3 nucleotides read TGTGCCAGCAGCCCTAGAGTTTCGACAGGGAGTAACACTGAAGCTTTCTTT. Encoded protein: CASSPRVSTGSNTEAFF. This rearrangement joins TRBV2 to TRBJ1-1; TRBD1 aligns across 7 bases. Per germline, CDR1 SNHLY and CDR2 FYNNEI. The CDR3 is made up of 17 amino acids. V lost 6 bases and J lost 2; bases outside the gene matches: 15.

This chain connects TRBV6-6 to TRBJ2-2; 7 bases line up with TRBD2. V shed 6 bases and J 6 bases; nucleotides not matched to a gene: 7. From germline, CDR1 is MNHNY and CDR2 SVGAGI (reference sequence). This CDR3 has 14 amino acids. The CDR3 region has the DNA TGTGCCAGCAGCGCACCCGGGGGGTCCGGGGAGCTGTTTTTT. Translation gives CASSAPGGSGELFF.

In its sample, this clone was seen once. This sequence joins TRBV5-4 and TRBJ2-7; D not resolved. V lost 7 bases and J 5 bases, leaving 16 bases between the germline ends. Germline assignment: CDR1 SGHNT and CDR2 YYREEE (reference sequence). The CDR3 contains 13 residues. The CDR3: CASLSRGGDEQYF. In nucleotides, the CDR3 is TGTGCCAGCCTATCCAGAGGTGGAGACGAGCAGTACTTC.

J is TRBJ2-1 and V is TRBV7-6; 7 nucleotides line up with TRBD2. The V gene end was trimmed by 1 base and the J gene end by 7 bases; junction bases not matched to a gene: 7. Germline V lookup: CDR1 SGHVS, CDR2 FNYEAQ. The CDR3 loop spans 15 amino acids. Written as DNA, the CDR3 is TGTGCCAGCAGCTTAGGGTGGGGGGGAACTAATGAGCAGTTCTTC. The encoded protein is CASSLGWGGTNEQFF.

The chain recombines TRBV11-2 with TRBJ2-2, with 10 bases lining up with TRBD1. CDR1 is SGHAT, CDR2 FQNNGV, per germline. V shed 5 bases, J shed 5 bases, and the junction held 17 bases outside the gene matches. The CDR3 has 19 amino acids. The CDR3 protein is CASSRRNKEGQGWTGELFF. CDR3 sequence (DNA): TGTGCCAGCAGCCGACGGAACAAAGAGGGACAGGGGTGGACCGGGGAGCTGTTTTTT. Filled out from reference TRBV11-2 and TRBJ2-2, the complete variable domain reads EAGVAQSPRYKIIEKRQSVAFWCNPISGHATLYWYQQILGQGPKLLIQFQNNGVVDDSQLPKDRFSAERLKGVDSTLKIQPAKLEDSAVYLCASSRRNKEGQGWTGELFFGEGSRLTVL.

The chain carries TRBV19 and TRBJ2-7, with 11 bases fitting TRBD1. This CDR3 region has 16 residues. CDR1 and CDR2 (germline): LNHDA, SQIVND (reference sequence). The junction had 10 bases not matched to a gene; V was cut back by 5 bases and J by 4 bases. In nucleotides, the CDR3 is TGTGCCAGTAGTCAATCCGGGACAGGGGGTTTATACGAGCAGTACTTC. Translation gives CASSQSGTGGLYEQYF.

The chain is built from TRBV7-3 and TRBJ2-1; the D gene is possibly TRBD2 (6 bases). The germline CDR1 and CDR2 sequences are SGHTA and FQGTGA. V was shortened by 2 bases and J by 1 base, with 6 bases between the two germline ends. The CDR3 is made up of 14 amino acids. The CDR3 sequence is CASSLGGSYNEQFF. In DNA form, the CDR3 reads TGTGCCAGCAGCTTAGGGGGGTCCTACAATGAGCAGTTCTTC.

This clone came up once. This rearrangement joins TRBV10-1 to TRBJ1-2, with D perhaps TRBD1 (6 bases). CDR1 and CDR2 (germline): WNHNN, SYGVQD (reference sequence). The CDR3 has 16 residues. With 2 bases removed from V and 3 bases from J, the gap between germline ends came to 16 bases. The CDR3 loop reads CASSEKAMGHYYGYTF. The DNA of the CDR3 is TGCGCCAGCAGTGAGAAAGCTATGGGACACTACTATGGCTACACCTTC.

This chain connects TRBV18 to TRBJ1-1, with D possibly being TRBD1 (5 bases). V lost 5 bases and J lost 1, with 17 bases in between. The length of the CDR3 is 16 residues. Germline V CDR1 and CDR2: KGHSH, LQKENI. CDR3 nucleotide sequence: TGTGCCAGCTCAGGTTTCCCGGGGGAGGGGAACACTGAAGCTTTCTTT. Its protein is CASSGFPGEGNTEAFF.

The J gene is TRBJ1-4, the V gene TRBV18, with D possibly being TRBD1 (5 bases). The CDR3 spans 14 residues. CDR1 is KGHSH and CDR2 is LQKENI in the germline V gene. Trimming shortened V by 1 base and J by 3 bases, and 6 bases separated the two germline ends. The CDR3 DNA follows: TGTGCCAGCTCACCACGCAGGGCTAATGAAAAACTGTTTTTT. It specifies CASSPRRANEKLFF.

This clone was seen a few times. This chain joins TRBV7-2 and TRBJ1-4, with TRBD1 matching 8 bases. Germline loops: CDR1 SGHTA, CDR2 FQGNSA. The trim removed 4 bases at V and 6 bases at J, leaving 4 bases unmatched. CDR3 size: 14 residues. CDR3: CASSWTGRDEKLFF. Here the CDR3 DNA reads TGTGCCAGCAGCTGGACAGGGAGAGATGAAAAACTGTTTTTT.

This sequence joins TRBV10-2 and TRBJ1-6, with D unclear. The CDR3 runs 11 residues. Germline V gene data show CDR1 as WSHSY and CDR2 as SAAADI. V lost 2 bases to trimming and J lost 10 bases, with 3 bases between them. The CDR3 loop reads CASSERSPLHF. DNA of the CDR3: TGCGCCAGCAGTGAGCGGTCACCCCTCCACTTT.

DNA of the CDR3: TGTGCCAGCAGTGATGACTCTGGATCCTACAATGAGCAGTTCTTC. It yields the protein CASSDDSGSYNEQFF. The chain employs TRBV2 and TRBJ2-1; D is ambiguous. The CDR3 extends over 15 amino acids. Trimming left V 3 bases short and J 1 base short, with 10 bases between. Germline V gene sequence: CDR1 SNHLY, CDR2 FYNNEI. Together with reference TRBV2 and TRBJ2-1, the CDR3 gives the full variable domain: EPEVTQTPSHQVTQMGQEVILRCVPISNHLYFYWYRQILGQKVEFLVSFYNNEISEKSEIFDDQFSVERPDGSNFTLKIRSTKLEDSAMYFCASSDDSGSYNEQFFGPGTRLTVL.

A note on this clone: Other nucleotide sequences in the sample specify the same CDR3. The rearrangement links TRBV5-1 to TRBJ2-7; D gene ambiguous. The ends were cut back, 1 base at V and 0 bases at J, with 8 bases in the middle. The CDR3 runs 14 residues. The V gene's germline CDR1 is SGHRS and CDR2 YFSETQ. CDR3: CASSLSTGSYEQYF. CDR3 DNA: TGCGCCAGCAGCTTGTCCACCGGCTCCTACGAGCAGTACTTC.

This chain uses TRBV6-5 with TRBJ1-5; D is ambiguous. Germline loops: CDR1 MNHEY, CDR2 SVGAGI. With 5 bases removed from V and 3 bases from J, the gap between germline ends came to 11 bases. The CDR3 has 14 amino acids. CDR3: CASSQPGDNQPQHF. CDR3 DNA: TGTGCCAGCAGTCAACCGGGAGACAATCAGCCCCAGCATTTT.

The rearrangement joins TRBV4-2 to TRBJ1-2; 7 bases line up with TRBD1. This CDR3 has 16 residues. Germline V CDR1 and CDR2: LGHNA, YNFKEQ. The V segment lost 0 bases and the J segment 3 bases; nucleotides outside the gene matches: 7. CDR3 in amino acids: CASSQDPQGGYYGYTF. The CDR3, as DNA: TGTGCCAGCAGCCAAGATCCTCAGGGGGGCTACTATGGCTACACCTTC.

The J gene is TRBJ1-6, the V gene TRBV4-1; perhaps TRBD1 as D (5 bases). Germline V gene lookup returns CDR1 MGHRA and CDR2 YSYEKL. This CDR3 spans 22 amino acids. V lost 2 bases, J lost 10 bases, and 36 bases lay in between. The chain's CDR3 is CASSQLTKVASRGYPPTSPLHF. The CDR3 coding sequence is TGCGCCAGCAGCCAACTTACAAAGGTTGCTTCTAGGGGTTATCCCCCGACCTCACCCCTCCACTTT.

The chain couples TRBV5-1 to TRBJ1-2, with TRBD1 matching 8 bases. Germline CDR1 is SGHRS and CDR2 is YFSETQ. The CDR3 has 16 amino acids. Germline trimming cut 1 base from V and 2 bases from J; bases unmatched to any gene: 7. CDR3 sequence reads: CASSLQGQGSNYGYTF. CDR3 DNA: TGCGCCAGCAGCTTGCAAGGACAGGGATCAAACTATGGCTACACCTTC.

V usage is TRBV27 and J usage is TRBJ2-5, with 9 bases aligning to TRBD2. The CDR3 sequence is 15 residues long. V dropped 6 bases and J dropped 5; count of bases not matched to a gene: 10. The germline CDR1 and CDR2 sequences are MNHEY and SMNVEV (reference sequence). The CDR3 region has the DNA TGTGCCAGCAGGAAGCGGGAGGAAAGGTGGGAGACCCAGTACTTC. It specifies CASRKREERWETQYF.